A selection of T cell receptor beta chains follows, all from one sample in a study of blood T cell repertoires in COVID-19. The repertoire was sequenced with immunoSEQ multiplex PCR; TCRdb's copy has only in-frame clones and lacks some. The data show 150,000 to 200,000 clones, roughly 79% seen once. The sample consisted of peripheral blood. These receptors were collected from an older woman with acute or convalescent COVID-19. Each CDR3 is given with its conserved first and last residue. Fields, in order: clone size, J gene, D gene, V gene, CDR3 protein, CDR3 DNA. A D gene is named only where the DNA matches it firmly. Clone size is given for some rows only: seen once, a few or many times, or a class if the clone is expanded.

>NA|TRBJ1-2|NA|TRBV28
CATTIPGYNYGYTF
TGTGCCACCACCATCCCAGGGTATAACTATGGCTACACCTTC
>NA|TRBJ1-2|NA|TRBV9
CASSVGGTNANYGYTF
TGTGCCAGCAGCGTGGGGGGGACGAACGCTAACTATGGCTACACCTTC
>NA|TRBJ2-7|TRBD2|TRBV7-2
CASSSSGRGAYEQYF
TGTGCCAGCAGCTCTAGCGGGAGGGGTGCCTACGAGCAGTACTTC
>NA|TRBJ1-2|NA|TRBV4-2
CASSQETRINYGYTF
TGTGCCAGCAGCCAAGAAACTCGGATTAACTATGGTTACACCTTC
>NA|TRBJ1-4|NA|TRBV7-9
CASSLSSRGGNEKLFF
TGTGCCAGCAGCTTAAGTTCTAGGGGAGGTAATGAAAAACTGTTTTTT
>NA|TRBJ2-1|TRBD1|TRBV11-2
CASSLGQGFDEQFF
TGTGCCAGCAGCTTGGGACAGGGATTTGATGAGCAGTTCTTC
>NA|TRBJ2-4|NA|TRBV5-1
CASSLSGVAKNIQYF
TGCGCCAGCAGCTTGTCGGGGGTAGCCAAAAACATTCAGTACTTC
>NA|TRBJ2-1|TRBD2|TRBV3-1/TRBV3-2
CASSQGGTNNEQFF
TGTGCCAGCAGCCAAGGGGGGACTAACAATGAGCAGTTCTTC
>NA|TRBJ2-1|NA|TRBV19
CASSIQGLLANEQFF
TGTGCCAGTAGTATACAGGGTTTATTGGCTAATGAGCAGTTCTTC
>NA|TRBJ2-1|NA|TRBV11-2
CASSFSVASAYEQFF
TGTGCCAGCAGCTTCAGTGTCGCTAGCGCCTATGAGCAGTTCTTC
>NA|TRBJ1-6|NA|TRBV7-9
CASSPQSPHNSPLHF
TGTGCCAGCAGCCCACAGAGCCCGCATAATTCACCCCTCCACTTT
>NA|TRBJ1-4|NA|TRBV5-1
CASSFSDSGTNEKLFF
TGCGCCAGCAGCTTCTCGGACAGCGGTACTAATGAAAAACTGTTTTTT
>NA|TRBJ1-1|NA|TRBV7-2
CASSTRGQVGSEAFF
TGTGCCAGCAGCACCCGGGGTCAGGTAGGATCTGAAGCTTTCTTT
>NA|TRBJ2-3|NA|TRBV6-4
CASSLNQGDTQYF
TGTGCCAGCAGCCTGAATCAGGGGGATACGCAGTATTTT
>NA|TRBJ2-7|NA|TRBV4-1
CASSQDYSNYEQYF
TGCGCCAGCAGCCAAGATTACAGTAACTACGAGCAGTACTTC
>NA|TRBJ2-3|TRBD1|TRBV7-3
CASSSGQGATDTQYF
TGTGCCAGCAGCTCCGGACAGGGGGCCACAGATACGCAGTATTTT
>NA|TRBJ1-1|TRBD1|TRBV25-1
CASSDSGTGRYTEAFF
TGTGCCAGCAGTGATTCGGGGACAGGGCGGTACACTGAAGCTTTCTTT
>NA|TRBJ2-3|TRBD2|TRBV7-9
CASSFEGLAKSTDTQYF
TGTGCCAGCAGCTTTGAGGGACTAGCAAAGAGCACAGATACGCAGTATTTT
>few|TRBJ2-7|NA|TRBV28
CASSFHLAGLSYEQYF
TGTGCCAGCAGTTTTCACCTGGCGGGACTCTCCTACGAGCAGTACTTC
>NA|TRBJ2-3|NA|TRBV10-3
CAISDLDTQYF
TGTGCCATCAGTGATCTGGATACGCAGTATTTT
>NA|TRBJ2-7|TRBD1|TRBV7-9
CASSFKGQSYEQYF
TGTGCCAGCAGCTTCAAGGGACAGTCCTACGAGCAGTACTTC
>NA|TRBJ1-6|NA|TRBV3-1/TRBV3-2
CASSQVVGPRSPLHF
TGTGCCAGCAGCCAAGTCGTTGGTCCGCGGTCACCCCTCCACTTT
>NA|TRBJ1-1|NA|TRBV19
CASSIGGGMNTEAFF
TGTGCCAGTAGTATTGGAGGAGGGATGAACACTGAAGCTTTCTTT
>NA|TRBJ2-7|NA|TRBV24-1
CATSARTSPEQYF
TGTGCCACCAGCGCCCGCACTAGTCCCGAGCAGTACTTC
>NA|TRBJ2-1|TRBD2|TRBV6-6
CASSRTSGEPNEQFF
TGTGCCAGCAGCAGGACTAGCGGGGAACCTAATGAGCAGTTCTTC
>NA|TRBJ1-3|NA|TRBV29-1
CSVAREGTGNTIYF
TGCAGCGTTGCGAGGGAGGGAACTGGAAACACCATATATTTT
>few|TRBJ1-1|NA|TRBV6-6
CASKGAQYAEAFF
TGTGCCAGCAAAGGGGCACAGTACGCCGAAGCTTTCTTT
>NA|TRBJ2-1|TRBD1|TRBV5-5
CASSLIQGAYNEQFF
TGTGCCAGCAGCTTGATACAGGGGGCTTACAATGAGCAGTTCTTC
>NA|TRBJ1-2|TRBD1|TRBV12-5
CASGTPDRPNYGYTF
TGTGCTAGTGGAACTCCGGACAGGCCGAACTATGGCTACACCTTC
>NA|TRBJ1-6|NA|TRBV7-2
CASSFQGNSPLHF
TGTGCCAGCAGCTTCCAGGGGAATTCACCCCTCCACTTT
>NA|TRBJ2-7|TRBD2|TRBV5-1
CASSPGLAERFEQYF
TGCGCCAGCAGCCCAGGACTAGCGGAGAGGTTCGAGCAGTACTTC
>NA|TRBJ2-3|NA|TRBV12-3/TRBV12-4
CASRGGRAQYF
TGTGCCAGCAGAGGGGGACGGGCGCAGTATTTT
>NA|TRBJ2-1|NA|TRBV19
CASSIFFGGRQTHEQFF
TGTGCCAGTAGTATTTTTTTCGGAGGAAGGCAAACCCATGAGCAGTTCTTC
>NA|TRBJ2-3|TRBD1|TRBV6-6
CASSSGTETSTDTQYF
TGTGCCAGCAGTTCCGGGACAGAGACTAGCACAGATACGCAGTATTTT
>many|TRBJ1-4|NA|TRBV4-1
CASSQDGVGVKLFF
TGCGCCAGCAGCCAAGACGGGGTGGGCGTTAAACTGTTTTTT
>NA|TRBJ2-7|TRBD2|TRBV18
CASSPTSGSVEQYF
TGTGCCAGCTCACCGACTAGCGGTTCTGTCGAGCAGTACTTC
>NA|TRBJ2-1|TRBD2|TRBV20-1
CSASEFGTSGSGNEQFF
TGCAGTGCTAGTGAGTTCGGTACTAGCGGGAGTGGCAATGAGCAGTTCTTC
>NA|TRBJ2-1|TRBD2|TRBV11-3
CASSRGLADYNEQFF
TGTGCCAGCAGCCGTGGACTAGCGGACTACAATGAGCAGTTCTTC
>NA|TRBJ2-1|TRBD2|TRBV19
CASRSSGYNEQFF
TGTGCCAGCAGATCTAGCGGGTACAATGAGCAGTTCTTC
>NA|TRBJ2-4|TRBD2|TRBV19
CASSINAGGIAALKNIQYF
TGTGCCAGTAGTATTAATGCCGGGGGGATAGCTGCACTCAAAAACATTCAGTACTTC
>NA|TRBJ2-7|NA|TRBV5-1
CASSLGGEGYEQYF
TGCGCCAGCAGCTTAGGGGGAGAGGGGTACGAGCAGTACTTC
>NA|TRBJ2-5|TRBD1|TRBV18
CASSTGTGEAETQYF
TGTGCCAGCTCGACCGGGACAGGGGAGGCAGAGACCCAGTACTTC
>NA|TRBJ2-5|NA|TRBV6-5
CGTSTGVGMKTQYF
TGTGGGACTTCGACCGGGGTAGGGATGAAGACCCAGTACTTC
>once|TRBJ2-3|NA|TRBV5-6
CASNFADSSTDTQYF
TGTGCCAGCAACTTTGCCGACAGTAGCACAGATACGCAGTATTTT
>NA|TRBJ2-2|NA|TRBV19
CATGDPTAVPGELFF
TGTGCCACCGGCGACCCAACAGCGGTGCCCGGGGAGCTGTTTTTT
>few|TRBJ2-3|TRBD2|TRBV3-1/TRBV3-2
CASSQVGLAAGSQYF
TGTGCCAGCAGCCAAGTGGGACTAGCGGCCGGATCGCAGTATTTT
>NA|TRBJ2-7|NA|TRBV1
CTSSQDQAGAVQLYAYEQYF
TGCACCAGCAGCCAAGATCAGGCGGGAGCGGTCCAATTGTACGCCTACGAGCAGTACTTC
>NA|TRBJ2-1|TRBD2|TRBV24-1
CATSGVAGGLDEQFF
TGTGCCACCAGTGGGGTAGCGGGAGGGCTGGATGAGCAGTTCTTC
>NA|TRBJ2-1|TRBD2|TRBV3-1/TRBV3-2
CASSPTWTSGRVNNEQFF
TGTGCCAGCAGCCCAACCTGGACTAGCGGGAGGGTCAACAATGAGCAGTTCTTC
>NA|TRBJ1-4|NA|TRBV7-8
CASSLAPTETYEKLFF
TGTGCCAGCAGCTTAGCTCCAACGGAGACTTATGAAAAACTGTTTTTT
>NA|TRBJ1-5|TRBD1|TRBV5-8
CASSLGGRGPNQPQHF
TGTGCCAGCAGCTTGGGCGGCAGGGGGCCCAATCAGCCCCAGCATTTT
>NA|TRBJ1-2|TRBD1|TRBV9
CASSPTGGYYGYTF
TGTGCCAGCAGCCCAACAGGGGGCTACTATGGCTACACCTTC
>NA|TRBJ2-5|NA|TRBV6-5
CASSYSRARETQYF
TGTGCCAGCAGTTACTCGAGGGCGCGGGAGACCCAGTACTTC
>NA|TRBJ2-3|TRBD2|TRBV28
CASSRLADSTDTQYF
TGTGCCAGCAGCAGACTAGCGGATAGCACAGATACGCAGTATTTT
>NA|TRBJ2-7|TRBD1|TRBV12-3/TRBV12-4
CASSTGQGNEQYF
TGTGCCAGCAGCACGGGACAGGGAAACGAGCAGTACTTC
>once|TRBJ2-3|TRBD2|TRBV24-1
CATSDFQRESDTQYF
TGTGCCACCAGTGATTTCCAGCGGGAGTCAGATACGCAGTATTTT
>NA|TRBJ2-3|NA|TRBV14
CASSPSTDTQYF
TGTGCCAGCAGCCCCTCTACAGATACGCAGTATTTT